Following are 27 T cell receptor beta chains from one sample sequenced in a study of T cell repertoires in cytomegalovirus infection. TCRdb processed the reads anew with MiXCR; each CDR3 protein has one entry. The table lists some 450,000 distinct CDR3 sequences, roughly 31% of them singletons. The specimen was PBMCs. All receptors derive from a human donor in good health (CMV status not recorded). Some clones in this sample may be carry-over from other donors' samples.

With respect to this clonotype: A much larger clone lies one base from this, so it may be a read error. CDR3 DNA: TGTGCCAGCAGCTATCGGACAAATTCTCACACTGAAGCTTTCTTT. It encodes CASSYRTNSHTEAFF. J is TRBJ1-1 and V is TRBV7-2; a weak D match, TRBD1 (5 bases). The CDR3 sequence is 15 residues long. The germline V gene encodes CDR1 SGHTA and CDR2 FQGNSA. Between the trimmed V and J ends, which lost 4 bases and 3 bases, there was a span of 15 bases.

This clonotype was observed once. The chain recombines TRBV6-1 with TRBJ1-3; D call uncertain. This CDR3 has 17 residues. Germline V gene lookup returns CDR1 MNHNS and CDR2 SASEGT. V lost 5 bases and J 3 bases, leaving 20 bases between the germline ends. The CDR3 spells CASSSSRLGVYGNTIYF. In DNA, the CDR3 is TGTGCCAGCAGTTCCTCCAGACTGGGAGTGTATGGAAACACCATATATTTT.

This clonotype was seen more than once but under ten times. This chain connects TRBV7-2 to TRBJ1-6; no clear D. Trimming stripped 0 bases from V and 9 bases from J, with 15 bases between. The CDR3 consists of 16 residues. Germline V gives CDR1 SGHTA, CDR2 FQGNSA. CDR3 sequence (DNA): TGTGCCAGCAGCTTAGCGGGGAAGGTCTATGGTTCACCCCTCCACTTT. The encoded protein is CASSLAGKVYGSPLHF.

V and J are TRBV7-8 and TRBJ2-3; TRBD1 might be the D (6 bases). The CDR3 consists of 14 residues. V dropped 5 bases and J dropped 4 bases, with 13 bases sitting between them. The V gene's germline CDR1 is SGHVS and CDR2 FQNEAQ. The chain's CDR3 is CASSPTGSPDTQYF. In DNA, the CDR3 is TGTGCCAGCAGCCCTACAGGGAGTCCAGATACGCAGTATTTT.

V is TRBV27 and J is TRBJ2-2; 7 bases line up with TRBD1. After removal of 6 bases from V and 7 bases from J, the junction contained 2 bases not matched to a gene. CDR3 length equals 12 residues. Germline assignment: CDR1 MNHEY and CDR2 SMNVEV (reference sequence). CDR3 residues: CASRTGYGELFF. CDR3 nucleotide sequence: TGTGCCAGCAGGACAGGGTACGGGGAGCTGTTTTTT.

The gene calls are TRBV27 and TRBJ1-1; weak D call: TRBD1 (6 bases). This CDR3 has 13 residues. V lost 2 bases and J 6 bases, leaving 10 bases between the germline ends. Germline assignment: CDR1 MNHEY and CDR2 SMNVEV (reference sequence). This CDR3 is CASSLLRGPEAFF. DNA of the CDR3: TGTGCCAGCAGTTTACTCAGGGGTCCTGAAGCTTTCTTT.

Worth noting for this clonotype: A read error may produce the germline difference seen at one junction end. The gene calls are TRBV11-2 and TRBJ2-3; a possible D gene is TRBD1 (6 bases). The V gene's germline CDR1 is SGHAT and CDR2 FQNNGV. The CDR3 totals 12 residues. The CDR3, as DNA: TGTGCCAGGAGCTTTGGACAGGATACGCAGTATTTT. Its protein product is CARSFGQDTQYF. The full variable domain, completed using reference TRBV11-2 and TRBJ2-3, is EAGVAQSPRYKIIEKRQSVAFWCNPISGHATLYWYQQILGQGPKLLIQFQNNGVVDDSQLPKDRFSAERLKGVDSTLKIQPAKLEDSAVYLCARSFGQDTQYFGPGTRLTVL.

The rearrangement links TRBV7-8 to TRBJ1-3, with D unresolved. The ends were cut back, 2 bases at V and 4 bases at J, with 12 bases in the middle. This CDR3 contains 15 residues. The germline CDR1 and CDR2 sequences are SGHVS and FQNEAQ. The CDR3 DNA follows: TGTGCCAGCAGCTTACGACTGGTGGAAGGAAACACCATATATTTT. Translated, it gives CASSLRLVEGNTIYF.

This clonotype has a handful of counts. The chain has TRBV7-2 and TRBJ1-5; 11 bases are a match to TRBD1. V gave up 4 bases and J gave up 3 bases; unmatched junction bases: 2. In germline, CDR1 is SGHTA, CDR2 FQGNSA. The CDR3 runs 15 residues. The CDR3 DNA reads as TGTGCCAGCAGCTGGGACAGGGGGTTCAATCAGCCCCAGCATTTT. This codes for CASSWDRGFNQPQHF.

The chain recombines TRBV6-2 or TRBV6-3 with TRBJ1-2; D may be TRBD1 (5 bases). CDR1 MNHEY and CDR2 SVGEGT come from the germline V gene. Trimming took off 2 bases at V and 9 bases at J, with 13 bases between the two ends. The CDR3 covers 13 residues. CDR3 region: CASSYTDSVRYTF. The DNA of the CDR3 is TGTGCCAGCAGTTACACCGACAGCGTCCGCTACACCTTC.

This clonotype was recorded a few times. V gene TRBV12-3 or TRBV12-4 combines with J gene TRBJ2-7, with TRBD1 matching 10 bases. The CDR3 covers 14 residues. V dropped 6 bases and J dropped 6; count of bases not matched to a gene: 8. The CDR3 reads CASRGTGDRAEQYF. The CDR3 nucleotides are TGTGCCAGCAGGGGGACAGGGGATCGCGCCGAGCAGTACTTC.

Note on this clonotype: This CDR3 fails to terminate in the conserved phenylalanine or tryptophan, so it likely reflects a read error. This chain connects TRBV9 to TRBJ2-5, with 7 bases fitting TRBD2. From germline, CDR1 is SGDLS and CDR2 YYNGEE. The CDR3 totals 16 residues. V lost 2 bases and J lost 0; bases outside the gene matches: 7. CDR3 nucleotide sequence: TGTGCCAGCAGCGTGTTAGCGGGCGGGTACCAAGAGACCCAGTACTTA. Protein product: CASSVLAGGYQETQYL.

The V call is TRBV24-1, the J call TRBJ2-5; a weak D match, TRBD2 (7 bases). Trimming took 9 bases from V and 1 from J, leaving 14 bases between them. The CDR3 loop spans 14 amino acids. The germline V gene has CDR1 KGHDR and CDR2 SFDVKD. The CDR3 loop reads CATSRGAVQETQYF. The DNA of the CDR3 is TGTGCCACCTCTCGGGGGGCAGTCCAAGAGACCCAGTACTTC.

This clonotype appeared many times. This rearrangement joins TRBV6-1 to TRBJ1-6, with a weak D call TRBD1 (6 bases). This CDR3 has 11 amino acids. The germline V gene has CDR1 MNHNS and CDR2 SASEGT. The V end was cut by 7 bases, the J end by 15 bases, with 13 bases between. The CDR3 region is CASTEGQRLHF. The CDR3 bases are TGTGCCAGCACCGAAGGACAGCGCCTCCACTTT.

The V call is TRBV2, the J call TRBJ1-5; D unresolved. Trimming stripped 8 bases from V and 2 bases from J, with 13 bases between. Germline CDR1 and CDR2: SNHLY and FYNNEI. The CDR3 runs 14 residues. For the CDR3, the DNA is TGTGCCAGCCGAGACGGGTTGGGCAATCAGCCCCAGCATTTT. Amino acids: CASRDGLGNQPQHF.

On this clonotype itself: Given the absence of the conserved phenylalanine or tryptophan at the CDR3 end, a read error is likely. The chain uses TRBV7-2 and TRBJ2-1; 11 bases line up with TRBD1. Per germline, CDR1 SGHTA and CDR2 FQGNSA. Trimming took 6 bases from V and 7 from J; bases not matched to a gene: 8. The CDR3 covers 15 residues. This CDR3 reads CASSSGTGGRNEQFC. CDR3 nucleotide sequence: TGTGCCAGCAGTTCCGGGACAGGGGGGCGAAATGAGCAGTTCTGC.

V gene TRBV5-1 combines with J gene TRBJ2-5, with unresolved D. V shed 2 bases and J shed 3 bases, with 8 bases lying between them. Germline V gene lookup returns CDR1 SGHRS and CDR2 YFSETQ. CDR3 length equals 13 residues. CDR3: CASSFFAKETQYF. The DNA of the CDR3 is TGCGCCAGCAGCTTCTTCGCCAAAGAGACCCAGTACTTC.

This clonotype was observed at least ten times. The rearrangement links TRBV7-8 to TRBJ1-5; no clear D gene. Germline V gene data show CDR1 as SGHVS and CDR2 as FQNEAQ. This CDR3 has 14 amino acids. Trimming stripped 5 bases from V and 2 bases from J, with 10 bases between. Here the CDR3 DNA reads TGTGCCAGCAGCGACGACATGGGCAATCAGCCCCAGCATTTT. It codes for CASSDDMGNQPQHF.

CDR3 DNA: TGTGCCAGCAGTGAAGATTATGTTAGCAACACTGAAGCTTTCTTT. Translation gives CASSEDYVSNTEAFF. This chain connects TRBV2 to TRBJ1-1; D not resolved. The CDR3 runs 15 residues. Germline-derived CDR1 and CDR2 are SNHLY and FYNNEI. V was clipped by 1 base and J by 2 bases, with 11 bases between them.

This clonotype has only a few counts. The J gene is TRBJ2-3, the V gene TRBV15; D possibly matches TRBD1 or TRBD2 (5 bases each). V shed 4 bases and J shed 4 bases, with 9 bases lying between them. CDR1 LNHNV and CDR2 YYDKDF come from the germline V gene (reference sequence). The CDR3 consists of 13 residues. CDR3 coding DNA: TGTGCCACCAGCACGGGGCCTTCAGATACGCAGTATTTT. Translating gives CATSTGPSDTQYF.

V usage is TRBV2 and J usage is TRBJ2-4; tentative D call: TRBD1 (6 bases). CDR1 SNHLY and CDR2 FYNNEI come from the germline V gene. The CDR3 length is 16 residues. Trimming pared 3 bases from V and 2 bases from J, leaving 14 bases between. The CDR3 nucleotides are TGTGCCAGCAGTGAGGGGGCTCGACTCACCAAAAACATTCAGTACTTC. Residues: CASSEGARLTKNIQYF.

This chain connects TRBV19 to TRBJ1-2; 8 nucleotides agree with TRBD1. The CDR3 extends over 13 amino acids. Germline V CDR1 and CDR2: LNHDA, SQIVND (reference sequence). J gave up 12 bases and V 6 bases, and 12 bases lay outside the gene matches. CDR3 in amino acids: CASRSRTGFFHTF. CDR3 in DNA: TGTGCCAGTAGGTCCCGGACAGGGTTTTTCCACACCTTC.

Concerning this clonotype itself: This may be a read error: a much more frequent sequence differs by one nucleotide. The DNA of the CDR3 is TGTGCCAGCAGCTCACGACAGGGACCGAACAATGAAGCTTTCTTT. Its translation: CASSSRQGPNNEAFF. The J gene is TRBJ1-1, the V gene TRBV7-2, with 7 bases lining up with TRBD1. CDR3 size: 15 residues. From germline, CDR1 is SGHTA and CDR2 FQGNSA. Looking up the rest from reference TRBV7-2 and TRBJ1-1 gives the full variable domain: GAGVSQSPSNKVTEKGKDVELRCDPISGHTALYWYRQSLGQGLEFLIYFQGNSAPDKSGLPSDRFSAERTGGSVSTLTIQRTQQEDSAVYLCASSSRQGPNNEAFFGQGTRLTVV.

Only a few counts were recorded for this clonotype. This sequence joins TRBV6-1 and TRBJ2-1; the match to TRBD2 covers 9 bases. The germline V gene has CDR1 MNHNS and CDR2 SASEGT. This CDR3 spans 15 amino acids. V was clipped by 5 bases and J by 4 bases; unmatched bases: 6. As DNA, the CDR3 is TGTGCCAGCAGTCTGATAGCGGGGGCTTACAATGAGCAGTTCTTC. Translated, it gives CASSLIAGAYNEQFF.

The V gene is TRBV2, the J gene TRBJ2-3, with D possibly TRBD1 on 5 matching bases. The V gene lost 4 bases and the J gene lost 2 bases, with 10 bases spanning the gap. The CDR3 contains 14 residues. CDR1 and CDR2 (germline): SNHLY, FYNNEI. Here the CDR3 reads CASSGQINTDTQYF. The CDR3 nucleotides are TGTGCCAGCAGTGGACAGATAAACACAGATACGCAGTATTTT.

This clonotype was seen ten or more times. The chain employs TRBV6-4 and TRBJ2-1, with D maybe TRBD2 (6 bases). Trimming left V 0 bases short and J 6 bases short, with 9 bases between. This CDR3 is 14 amino acids long. Germline loops: CDR1 MRHNA, CDR2 SNTAGT. In nucleotides, the CDR3 is TGTGCCAGCAGTGACTCTGAGGAGGGCAATGAGCAGTTCTTC. Translated, it gives CASSDSEEGNEQFF.

This clonotype was picked up a small number of times. V and J are TRBV28 and TRBJ1-1, with D hard to call. This CDR3 contains 13 residues. V shed 3 bases and J shed 4 bases, with 9 bases lying between them. Germline loops: CDR1 MDHEN, CDR2 SYDVKM. CDR3 sequence reads: CASSLAAPTEAFF. The CDR3 DNA reads TGTGCCAGCAGTTTGGCTGCGCCCACTGAAGCTTTCTTT. The variable domain in full, completed from reference TRBV28 and TRBJ1-1, reads DVKVTQSSRYLVKRTGEKVFLECVQDMDHENMFWYRQDPGLGLRLIYFSYDVKMKEKGDIPEGYSVSREKKERFSLILESASTNQTSMYLCASSLAAPTEAFFGQGTRLTVV.